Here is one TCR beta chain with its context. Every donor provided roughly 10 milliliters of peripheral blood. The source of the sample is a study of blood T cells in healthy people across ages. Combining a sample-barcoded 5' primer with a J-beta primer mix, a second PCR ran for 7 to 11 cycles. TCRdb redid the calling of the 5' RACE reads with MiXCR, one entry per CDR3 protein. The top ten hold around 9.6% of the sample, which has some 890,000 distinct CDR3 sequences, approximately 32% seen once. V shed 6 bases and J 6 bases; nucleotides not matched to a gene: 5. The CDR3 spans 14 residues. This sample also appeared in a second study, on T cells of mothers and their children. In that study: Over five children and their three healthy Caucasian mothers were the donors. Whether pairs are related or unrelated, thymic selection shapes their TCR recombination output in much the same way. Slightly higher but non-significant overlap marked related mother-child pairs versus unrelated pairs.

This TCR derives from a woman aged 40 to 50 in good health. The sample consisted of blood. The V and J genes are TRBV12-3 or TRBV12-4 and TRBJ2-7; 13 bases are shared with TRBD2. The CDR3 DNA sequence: TGTGCCAGCAGGTCTACTAGCGGGGGGGTCGAGCAGTACTTC. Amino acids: CASRSTSGGVEQYF.